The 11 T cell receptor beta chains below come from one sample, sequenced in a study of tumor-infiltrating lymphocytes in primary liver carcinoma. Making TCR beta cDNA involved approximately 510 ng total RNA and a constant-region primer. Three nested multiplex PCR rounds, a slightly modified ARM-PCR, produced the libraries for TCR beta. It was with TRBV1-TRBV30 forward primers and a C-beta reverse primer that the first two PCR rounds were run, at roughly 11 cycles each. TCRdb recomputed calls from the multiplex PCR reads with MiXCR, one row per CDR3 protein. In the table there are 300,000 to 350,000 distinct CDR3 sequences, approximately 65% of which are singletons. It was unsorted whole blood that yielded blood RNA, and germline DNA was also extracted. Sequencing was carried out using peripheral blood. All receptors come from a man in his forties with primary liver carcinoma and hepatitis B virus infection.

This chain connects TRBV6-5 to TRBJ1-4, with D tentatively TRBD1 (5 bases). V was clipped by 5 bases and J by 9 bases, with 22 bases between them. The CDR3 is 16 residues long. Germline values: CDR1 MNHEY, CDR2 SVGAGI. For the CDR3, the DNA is TGTGCCAGCAGTGCTACTATCGGGGGAGGGGATAAAAAACTGTTTTTT. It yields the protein CASSATIGGGDKKLFF.

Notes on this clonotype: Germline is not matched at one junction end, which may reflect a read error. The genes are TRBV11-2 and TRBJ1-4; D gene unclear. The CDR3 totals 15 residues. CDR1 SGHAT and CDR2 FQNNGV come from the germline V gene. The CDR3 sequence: CASSLDGITNEKLFF. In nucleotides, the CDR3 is TGTGCCAGCAGCTTAGACGGGATAACCAATGAAAAGCTGTTTTTT.

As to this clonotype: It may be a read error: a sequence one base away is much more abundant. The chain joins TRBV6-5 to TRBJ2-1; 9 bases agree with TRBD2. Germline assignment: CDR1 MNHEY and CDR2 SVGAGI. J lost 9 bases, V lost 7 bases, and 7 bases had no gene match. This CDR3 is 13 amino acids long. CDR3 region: CASKLAGEGEQFF. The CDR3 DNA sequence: TGTGCCAGCAAACTAGCGGGCGAAGGTGAGCAGTTCTTC.

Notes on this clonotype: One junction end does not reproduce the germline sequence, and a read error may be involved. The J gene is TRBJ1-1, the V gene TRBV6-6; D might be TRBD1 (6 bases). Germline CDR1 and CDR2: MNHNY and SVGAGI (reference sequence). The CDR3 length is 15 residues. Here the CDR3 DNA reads TGTGCCACCAGTTACCACAGGGTAAGGAACACTGAAGCTTTCTTT. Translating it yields CATSYHRVRNTEAFF.

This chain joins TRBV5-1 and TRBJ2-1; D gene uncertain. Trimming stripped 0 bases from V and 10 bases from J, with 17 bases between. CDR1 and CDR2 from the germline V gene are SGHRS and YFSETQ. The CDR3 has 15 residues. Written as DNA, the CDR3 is TGCGCCAGCAGCTTGGAAGGATTAGCTGTCGGGGAGCAGTTCTTC. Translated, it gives CASSLEGLAVGEQFF. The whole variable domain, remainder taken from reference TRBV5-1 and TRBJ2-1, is KAGVTQTPRYLIKTRGQQVTLSCSPISGHRSVSWYQQTPGQGLQFLFEYFSETQRNKGNFPGRFSGRQFSNSRSEMNVSTLELGDSALYLCASSLEGLAVGEQFFGPGTRLTVL.

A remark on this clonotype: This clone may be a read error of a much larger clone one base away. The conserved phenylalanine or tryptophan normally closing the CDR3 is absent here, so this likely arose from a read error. CDR3 DNA sequence: TGTGCCAGCAGGGGGACCGGGGGAGAGACCCAGTACTTG. Protein sequence: CASRGTGGETQYL. This rearrangement joins TRBV6-2 or TRBV6-3 to TRBJ2-5; D may be TRBD2 (6 bases). Trimming pared 6 bases from V and 4 bases from J, leaving 12 bases between. Germline CDR1 is MNHEY and CDR2 is SVGEGT. This CDR3 is 13 amino acids long.

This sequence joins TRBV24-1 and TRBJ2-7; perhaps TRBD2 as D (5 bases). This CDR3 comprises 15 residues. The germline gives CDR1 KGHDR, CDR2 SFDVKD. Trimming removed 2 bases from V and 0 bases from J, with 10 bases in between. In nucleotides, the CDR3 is TGTGCCACCAGTGATTCTACGGGATACTCCTACGAGCAGTACTTC. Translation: CATSDSTGYSYEQYF.

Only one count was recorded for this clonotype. Here the CDR3 DNA reads TGTGCCAGCGGTTTAATCGATATTCCCGGGGAGCTGTTTTTT. Translation gives CASGLIDIPGELFF. V usage is TRBV11-2 and J usage is TRBJ2-2; D unresolved. Trimming removed 8 bases at V and 6 bases at J, with 16 bases between. This CDR3 has 14 residues. Germline V gives CDR1 SGHAT, CDR2 FQNNGV.

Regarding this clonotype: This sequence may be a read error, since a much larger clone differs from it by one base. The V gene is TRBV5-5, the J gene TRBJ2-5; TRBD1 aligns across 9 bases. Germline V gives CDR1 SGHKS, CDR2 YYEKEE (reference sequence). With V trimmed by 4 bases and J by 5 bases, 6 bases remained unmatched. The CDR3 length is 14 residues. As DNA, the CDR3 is TGTGCCAGCAGCCCACAGACAGGGGGTGAGACCCAGTACTTC. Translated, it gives CASSPQTGGETQYF.

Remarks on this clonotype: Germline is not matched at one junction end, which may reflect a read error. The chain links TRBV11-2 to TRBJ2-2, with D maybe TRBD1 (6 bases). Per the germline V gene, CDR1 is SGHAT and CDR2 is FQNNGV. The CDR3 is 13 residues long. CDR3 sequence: CVSSQQGTGELFF. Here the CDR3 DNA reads TGTGTCAGCAGTCAACAGGGTACCGGGGAGCTGTTTTTC. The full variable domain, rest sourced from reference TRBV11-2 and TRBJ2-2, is EAGVAQSPRYKIIEKRQSVAFWCNPISGHATLYWYQQILGQGPKLLIQFQNNGVVDDSQLPKDRFSAERLKGVDSTLKIQPAKLEDSAVYLCVSSQQGTGELFFGEGSRLTVL.

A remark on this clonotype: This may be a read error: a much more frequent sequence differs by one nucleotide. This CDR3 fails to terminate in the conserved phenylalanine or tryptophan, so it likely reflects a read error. CDR3 DNA sequence: TGTGCCAGCGGCCGGGACTCAGGCTACGAGCAGTACCTC. Protein: CASGRDSGYEQYL. The gene calls are TRBV11-3 and TRBJ2-7, with D possibly being TRBD2 (6 bases). This CDR3 has 13 residues. Trimming took 8 bases from V and 3 from J, leaving 14 bases between them. The V gene's germline CDR1 is SGHNT and CDR2 YENEEA.